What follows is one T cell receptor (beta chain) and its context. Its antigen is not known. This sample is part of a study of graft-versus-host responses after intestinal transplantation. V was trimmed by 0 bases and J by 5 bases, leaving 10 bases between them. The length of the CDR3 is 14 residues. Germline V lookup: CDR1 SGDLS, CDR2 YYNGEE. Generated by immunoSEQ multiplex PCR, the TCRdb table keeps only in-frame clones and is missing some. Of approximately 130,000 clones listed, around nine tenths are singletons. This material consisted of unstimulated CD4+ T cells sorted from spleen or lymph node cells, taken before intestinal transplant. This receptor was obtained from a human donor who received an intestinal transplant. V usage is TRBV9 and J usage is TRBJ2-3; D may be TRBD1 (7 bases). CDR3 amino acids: CASSVAGGRDTQYF. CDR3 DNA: TGTGCCAGCAGCGTAGCAGGGGGGCGAGATACGCAGTATTTT.